These T cell receptor beta chains were read from a single sample in a study of T cells in Graves' hyperthyroidism and ophthalmopathy. TCRdb used MiXCR to reprocess the multiplex PCR reads, holding one entry per CDR3 protein. The sample records nearly 600,000 distinct CDR3 sequences, approximately 14% being singletons. Sequenced input: blood. The receptors stem from a woman between 18 and 30 years old with Graves' ophthalmopathy. Each CDR3 is given with its conserved first and last residue. Fields, in order: J gene, V gene, CDR3 protein.

TRBJ1-1 TRBV20-1 CSARDLLQGNTEAFF
TRBJ1-5 TRBV12-3/TRBV12-4 CASRGAGGQPQHF
TRBJ2-1 TRBV20-1 CSARLTRYEQFF
TRBJ2-4 TRBV7-9 CASSLGSGVAKNIQYF
TRBJ2-1 TRBV20-1 CSARAILAGKRDEQFF
TRBJ2-3 TRBV20-1 CSADRKGQGTDTQYF
TRBJ2-3 TRBV28 CASSFSASFPDTQYF
TRBJ2-7 TRBV2 CASSERGLGYEQYF
TRBJ1-2 TRBV29-1 CSVAVQGYTF
TRBJ2-1 TRBV4-3 CASSQDRRREQFF
TRBJ2-1 TRBV7-9 CASSFGGTADLGQFF
TRBJ2-3 TRBV9 CASSVGSWLYTDTQYF
TRBJ2-7 TRBV10-3 CAIGQGESYEQYF
TRBJ1-1 TRBV27 CASSWTGMNTEAFF
TRBJ1-4 TRBV25-1 CASSEGFATNEKLFF
TRBJ2-6 TRBV9 CASSPRTSGANVLTF
TRBJ1-1 TRBV5-1 CASAGSTEAFF
TRBJ2-7 TRBV11-2 CASSRTEGVYEQYF
TRBJ1-1 TRBV14 CASLQGMNTEAFF
TRBJ1-1 TRBV6-5 CASSYLDRGTTEAFF
TRBJ2-1 TRBV10-2 CASSEPGQSYEQFF
TRBJ2-1 TRBV20-1 CSARGLADCNEQFF
TRBJ2-5 TRBV7-2 CASSLGGQYQETQYF
TRBJ2-3 TRBV7-2 CASSLEQGPDTQYF
TRBJ2-1 TRBV6-1 CASSTRGLWKQFF
TRBJ2-1 TRBV7-6 CASSPRRGGGYNEQFF
TRBJ2-5 TRBV24-1 CATSDTIETQYF
TRBJ2-2 TRBV6-5 CASSYSIRDTGELFF
TRBJ2-5 TRBV27 CASSPQLQETQYF
TRBJ2-1 TRBV2 CVSSESSSGNEQFF
TRBJ1-2 TRBV5-1 CASSQDRLTSDGYTF
TRBJ2-7 TRBV9 CASSLQWDRSSYEQYF
TRBJ2-5 TRBV20-1 CSARFEGQETQYF
TRBJ2-7 TRBV19 CASKRAGTGTYEQYF
TRBJ2-4 TRBV7-9 CASSPGLAELYNKNIQYF
TRBJ2-2 TRBV18 CASSPAPGTQGIAAGELFF
TRBJ2-3 TRBV28 CASSPTGGVTDTQYF
TRBJ1-2 TRBV4-1 CASSARDRGYYGYTF
TRBJ1-1 TRBV28 CASSLTAGTGREAFF
TRBJ2-7 TRBV29-1 CSVAPSDRGNYEQYF
TRBJ1-1 TRBV11-2 CASSAGSPGANTEAFF
TRBJ1-1 TRBV19 CASSMWGENTEAFF
TRBJ2-1 TRBV30 CANAGTNNEQFF
TRBJ2-7 TRBV12-3/TRBV12-4 CASSLAGGQNYEQYF
TRBJ2-5 TRBV11-2 CASSLIGAGSRETQYF
TRBJ2-5 TRBV6-5 CASSYQADGRGTQYF
TRBJ2-7 TRBV7-9 CASSPGAHYEQYF
TRBJ1-5 TRBV19 CASSTTVIYQPQHF
TRBJ2-7 TRBV5-1 CASSLEGTEASEQYF
TRBJ1-1 TRBV27 CASSLSNGYTEAFF
TRBJ1-2 TRBV27 CASRRGGMRYGYTF
TRBJ2-7 TRBV19 CASSIDGPLGADSYEQYF
TRBJ1-2 TRBV2 CASIPDVPNYGYTF
TRBJ1-6 TRBV7-9 CASSGRGDSPLHF
TRBJ1-1 TRBV20-1 CSARKGRTEAFF
TRBJ2-5 TRBV6-1 CASSNLFIRDSAKETQYF
TRBJ2-3 TRBV27 CASSLYEGVANTQYF